The 21 T cell receptor beta chains below all came from one sample that was sequenced in a study of cytomegalovirus exposure and HLA in healthy donors. Primers included in the PCR were 60 Vbeta and 13 Jbeta primers. Clones were sequenced by immunoSEQ multiplex PCR, and TCRdb holds only the in-frame ones, with some missing. The repertoire holds over 75,000 clones, with 65% to 80% as singletons. The sequencing sample was made of PBMCs. These TCRs come from a man aged 35-49 years in good health and CMV-seropositive.

The chain is built from TRBV10-1 and TRBJ2-2, with 9 bases fitting TRBD2. Trimming at V came to 4 bases and at J to 3 bases, leaving 12 bases not matched to a gene. Germline V gives CDR1 WNHNN, CDR2 SYGVQD (reference sequence). The CDR3 has 18 amino acids. The CDR3 coding sequence is TGCGCCAGCAGTGGCCCAGCGGGAGGCCTGAGGGACACCGGGGAGCTGTTTTTT. It yields the protein CASSGPAGGLRDTGELFF.

The rearrangement uses TRBV19 and TRBJ2-2, with D possibly matching TRBD1 (6 bases). Trimming removed 5 bases at V and 0 bases at J, with 16 bases between. The CDR3 is made up of 17 amino acids. Germline CDR1 reads LNHDA; CDR2 reads SQIVND (reference sequence). CDR3 DNA: TGTGCCAGTAGTTCCCCCACAGGGACCGCGAACACCGGGGAGCTGTTTTTT. Its protein is CASSSPTGTANTGELFF.

This chain connects TRBV28 to TRBJ2-2; 14 bases fit TRBD2. Trimming removed 4 bases from V and 10 bases from J; junction bases left unmatched: 14. The CDR3 sequence is 18 residues long. Germline V lookup: CDR1 MDHEN, CDR2 SYDVKM. The CDR3 nucleotides are TGTGCCAGCAGTTCCGCTTTCTCCGGGACTAGCGGGAGAAAGGAGCTGTTTTTT. Translating gives CASSSAFSGTSGRKELFF.

The J gene is TRBJ2-3, the V gene TRBV7-8, with a possible D match to TRBD2 (6 bases). CDR3 length: 17 residues. Germline CDR1 SGHVS, CDR2 FQNEAQ. Trimming removed 1 base from V and 0 bases from J, with 14 bases in between. CDR3 loop: CASSLGMASGSTDTQYF. DNA of the CDR3: TGTGCCAGCAGCTTAGGTATGGCAAGCGGGAGCACAGATACGCAGTATTTT. The variable domain in full, with the rest retrieved from reference TRBV7-8 and TRBJ2-3, is GAGVSQSPRYKVAKRGQDVALRCDPISGHVSLFWYQQALGQGPEFLTYFQNEAQLDKSGLPSDRFFAERPEGSVSTLKIQRTQQEDSAVYLCASSLGMASGSTDTQYFGPGTRLTVL.

This clone came up a few times. This sequence joins TRBV6-1 and TRBJ1-5, with a weak D call TRBD1 (5 bases). The germline V gene has CDR1 MNHNS and CDR2 SASEGT. This CDR3 contains 15 residues. V gave up 4 bases and J gave up 2 bases, with 12 bases separating them. CDR3 bases: TGTGCCAGCAGTGCCCAGGGTTTCGGCAATCAGCCCCAGCATTTT. It translates to CASSAQGFGNQPQHF.

This rearrangement joins TRBV7-2 to TRBJ2-7; TRBD1 matches 8 bases. V was pared by 5 bases and J by 1 base, with 4 bases of the junction left unmatched. This CDR3 spans 14 amino acids. Germline assignment: CDR1 SGHTA and CDR2 FQGNSA. DNA for the CDR3: TGTGCCAGCAGCGCCACAGGGGGATCCTACGAGCAGTACTTC. Protein product: CASSATGGSYEQYF. The whole variable domain, filled in from reference TRBV7-2 and TRBJ2-7, reads GAGVSQSPSNKVTEKGKDVELRCDPISGHTALYWYRQSLGQGLEFLIYFQGNSAPDKSGLPSDRFSAERTGGSVSTLTIQRTQQEDSAVYLCASSATGGSYEQYFGPGTRLTVT.

The CDR3 here is CASSRRTSGGARQETQYF. The CDR3 nucleotides are TGTGCCAGCAGCCGCAGGACTAGCGGGGGGGCACGGCAAGAGACCCAGTACTTC. V and J are TRBV7-3 and TRBJ2-5; 15 bases map to TRBD2. Germline V gene lookup returns CDR1 SGHTA and CDR2 FQGTGA. V gave up 5 bases and J gave up 2 bases; unmatched junction bases: 9. The CDR3 is 18 residues long.

The chain couples TRBV7-2 to TRBJ1-5; the D is unclear. The V end lost 2 bases, the J end lost 4 bases, and 9 bases lay between the germline ends. The germline V gene encodes CDR1 SGHTA and CDR2 FQGNSA. The CDR3 totals 14 residues. CDR3 sequence: CASSLNGRNQPQHF. The CDR3 region has the DNA TGTGCCAGCAGCTTAAACGGCAGGAATCAGCCCCAGCATTTT. Full variable domain (remainder filled in from reference TRBV7-2 and TRBJ1-5): GAGVSQSPSNKVTEKGKDVELRCDPISGHTALYWYRQSLGQGLEFLIYFQGNSAPDKSGLPSDRFSAERTGGSVSTLTIQRTQQEDSAVYLCASSLNGRNQPQHFGDGTRLSIL.

The chain employs TRBV4-1 and TRBJ2-4; D possibly corresponds to TRBD1 (6 bases). V dropped 6 bases and J dropped 5 bases, with 17 bases sitting between them. The V gene's germline CDR1 is MGHRA and CDR2 YSYEKL. The CDR3 loop spans 15 amino acids. The CDR3 DNA reads TGCGCCAGCAGTCACAGGGTTGTCGGCGAAAACATTCAGTACTTC. Amino acid sequence: CASSHRVVGENIQYF.

The chain carries TRBV7-2 and TRBJ2-2; D uncertain. V shed 5 bases and J shed 6 bases, with 13 bases lying between them. This CDR3 region has 14 residues. Germline V gene data show CDR1 as SGHTA and CDR2 as FQGNSA. The CDR3 region is CASSHGPRAGELFF. The CDR3 DNA reads as TGTGCCAGCAGCCACGGCCCTCGGGCCGGGGAGCTGTTTTTT. Together with reference TRBV7-2 and TRBJ2-2, the CDR3 gives the full variable domain: GAGVSQSPSNKVTEKGKDVELRCDPISGHTALYWYRQSLGQGLEFLIYFQGNSAPDKSGLPSDRFSAERTGGSVSTLTIQRTQQEDSAVYLCASSHGPRAGELFFGEGSRLTVL.

This chain links TRBV11-2 with TRBJ2-7, with a possible D match to TRBD2 (6 bases). Trimming removed 5 bases at V and 0 bases at J, with 20 bases between. The length of the CDR3 is 17 residues. CDR1 is SGHAT and CDR2 is FQNNGV in the germline V gene. The chain's CDR3 is CASSILRGGWSSYEQYF. The CDR3 DNA sequence: TGTGCCAGCAGCATACTCCGGGGAGGCTGGAGCTCCTACGAGCAGTACTTC.

The V call is TRBV7-2, the J call TRBJ1-4, with TRBD1 as a possible D gene (6 bases). The CDR3 is made up of 15 amino acids. With 1 base removed from V and 4 bases from J, the gap between germline ends came to 10 bases. Germline CDR1 is SGHTA and CDR2 is FQGNSA. The chain's CDR3 is CASSLVWTDNEKLFF. Here the CDR3 DNA reads TGTGCCAGCAGCTTAGTGTGGACAGATAATGAAAAACTGTTTTTT.

The V call is TRBV7-9, the J call TRBJ2-7; TRBD1 is a possible D gene (6 bases). Trimming removed 0 bases from V and 3 bases from J, with 9 bases in between. Germline-derived CDR1 and CDR2 are SEHNR and FQNEAQ (reference sequence). The CDR3 contains 14 residues. The CDR3 loop reads CASSLAGALYEQYF. The CDR3 DNA sequence: TGTGCCAGCAGCTTAGCGGGGGCCCTCTACGAGCAGTACTTC.

The chain carries TRBV14 and TRBJ2-7; the match to TRBD2 covers 10 bases. V lost 0 bases to trimming and J lost 0 bases; unmatched junction nucleotides: 8. The CDR3 has 18 residues. Germline CDR1 is SGHDN and CDR2 is FVKESK. In nucleotides, the CDR3 is TGTGCCAGCAGCCAAGATCTTTCAGGGACTAGCGTCTCCTACGAGCAGTACTTC. It encodes CASSQDLSGTSVSYEQYF.

The V and J genes are TRBV9 and TRBJ2-1; 12 nucleotides agree with TRBD1. This CDR3 spans 14 amino acids. The junction had 4 bases not matched to a gene; V was cut back by 4 bases and J by 8 bases. CDR1 and CDR2 (germline): SGDLS, YYNGEE. The CDR3 nucleotides read TGTGCCAGCAGCCCCGGGACAGGGGGCTATGAGCAGTTCTTC. Its translation is CASSPGTGGYEQFF.

This clone has more than one count but fewer than ten. The V and J genes are TRBV7-9 and TRBJ2-7; a weak D match, TRBD2 (6 bases). CDR3 length: 14 amino acids. Germline V CDR1 and CDR2: SEHNR, FQNEAQ (reference sequence). Between the trimmed V and J ends, which lost 5 bases and 0 bases, there was a span of 11 bases. CDR3 in amino acids: CASSPAGSSYEQYF. CDR3 bases: TGTGCCAGCAGCCCCGCCGGGAGCTCCTACGAGCAGTACTTC.

The chain is built from TRBV10-1 and TRBJ1-6, with D possibly being TRBD1 (5 bases). V was shortened by 2 bases and J by 7 bases, with 9 bases between the two germline ends. The CDR3 has 14 residues. Germline CDR1 is WNHNN and CDR2 is SYGVQD (reference sequence). For the CDR3, the DNA is TGCGCCAGCAGTGAGACAGGCCCAAATTCACCCCTCCACTTT. It translates to CASSETGPNSPLHF.

The chain recombines TRBV29-1 with TRBJ2-7, with 11 nucleotides matching TRBD2. Germline-derived CDR1 and CDR2 are SQVTM and ANQGSEA. After removal of 6 bases from V and 6 bases from J, the junction contained 7 bases not matched to a gene. The CDR3 contains 13 residues. In nucleotides, the CDR3 is TGCAGCGTCAGACTAGCGGGAAGAACCGAGCAGTACTTC. Translated, it gives CSVRLAGRTEQYF.

The sample holds a few counts of this clone. V is TRBV5-1 and J is TRBJ2-1; D is perhaps TRBD1 (5 bases). This CDR3 is 15 amino acids long. V was trimmed by 2 bases and J by 4 bases, leaving 13 bases between them. Germline-derived CDR1 and CDR2 are SGHRS and YFSETQ. CDR3 in DNA: TGCGCCAGCAGCTTACAGGCGGACACTTACAATGAGCAGTTCTTC. Its translation is CASSLQADTYNEQFF.

This rearrangement joins TRBV19 to TRBJ1-1; tentatively, D is TRBD1 (5 bases). This CDR3 is built from 13 residues. Per germline, CDR1 LNHDA and CDR2 SQIVND (reference sequence). The V gene lost 10 bases and the J gene lost 2 bases, with 14 bases spanning the gap. For the CDR3, the DNA is TGTGCCACCCAGAGACAGATAAACACTGAAGCTTTCTTT. This codes for CATQRQINTEAFF.

The rearrangement links TRBV2 to TRBJ1-5, with a weak D call TRBD1 (6 bases). The CDR3 is made up of 13 amino acids. CDR1 and CDR2 from the germline V gene are SNHLY and FYNNEI. The V gene lost 4 bases and the J gene lost 6 bases, with 10 bases spanning the gap. The CDR3 protein is CASSGLQGQPQHF. CDR3 coding DNA: TGTGCCAGCAGTGGGTTACAGGGTCAGCCCCAGCATTTT.